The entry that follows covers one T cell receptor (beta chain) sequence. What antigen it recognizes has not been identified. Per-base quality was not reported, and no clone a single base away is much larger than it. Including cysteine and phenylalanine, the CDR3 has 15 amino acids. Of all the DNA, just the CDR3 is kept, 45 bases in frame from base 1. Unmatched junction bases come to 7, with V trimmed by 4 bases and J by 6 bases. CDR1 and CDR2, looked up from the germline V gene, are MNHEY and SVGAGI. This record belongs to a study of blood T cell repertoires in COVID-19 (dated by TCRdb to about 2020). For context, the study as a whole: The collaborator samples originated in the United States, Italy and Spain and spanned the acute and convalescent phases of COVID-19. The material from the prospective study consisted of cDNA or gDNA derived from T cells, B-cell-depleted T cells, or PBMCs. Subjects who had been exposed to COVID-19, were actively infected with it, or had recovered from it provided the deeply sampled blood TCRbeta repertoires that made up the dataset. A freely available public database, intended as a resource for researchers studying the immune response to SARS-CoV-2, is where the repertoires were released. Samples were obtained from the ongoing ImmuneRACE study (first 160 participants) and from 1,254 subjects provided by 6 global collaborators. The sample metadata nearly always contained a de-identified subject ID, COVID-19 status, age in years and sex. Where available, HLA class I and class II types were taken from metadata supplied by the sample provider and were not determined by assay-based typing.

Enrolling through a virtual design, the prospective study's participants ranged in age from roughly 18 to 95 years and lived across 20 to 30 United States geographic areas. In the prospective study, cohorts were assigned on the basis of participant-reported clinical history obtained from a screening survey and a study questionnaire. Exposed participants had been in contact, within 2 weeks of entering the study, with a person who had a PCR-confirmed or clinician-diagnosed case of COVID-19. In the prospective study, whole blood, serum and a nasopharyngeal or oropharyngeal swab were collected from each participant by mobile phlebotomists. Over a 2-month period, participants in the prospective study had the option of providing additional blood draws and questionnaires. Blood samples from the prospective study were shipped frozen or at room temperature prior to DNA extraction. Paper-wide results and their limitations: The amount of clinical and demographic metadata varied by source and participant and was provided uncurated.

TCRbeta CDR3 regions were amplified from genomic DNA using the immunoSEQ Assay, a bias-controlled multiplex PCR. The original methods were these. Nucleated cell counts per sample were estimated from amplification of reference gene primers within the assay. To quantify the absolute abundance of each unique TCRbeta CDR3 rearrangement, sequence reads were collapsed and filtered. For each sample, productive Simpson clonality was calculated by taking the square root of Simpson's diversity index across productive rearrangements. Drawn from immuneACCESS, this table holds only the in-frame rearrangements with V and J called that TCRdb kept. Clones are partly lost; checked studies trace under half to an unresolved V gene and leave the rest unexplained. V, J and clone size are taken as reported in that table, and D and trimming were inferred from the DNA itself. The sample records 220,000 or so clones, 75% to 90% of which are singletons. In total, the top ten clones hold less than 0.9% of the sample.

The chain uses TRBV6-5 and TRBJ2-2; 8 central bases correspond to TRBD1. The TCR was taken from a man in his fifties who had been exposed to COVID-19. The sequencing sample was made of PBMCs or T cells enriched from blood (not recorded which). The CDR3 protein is CASSFRQGSSGELFF. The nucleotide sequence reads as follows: TGTGCCAGCAGTTTCCGACAGGGGTCGTCCGGGGAGCTGTTTTTT.